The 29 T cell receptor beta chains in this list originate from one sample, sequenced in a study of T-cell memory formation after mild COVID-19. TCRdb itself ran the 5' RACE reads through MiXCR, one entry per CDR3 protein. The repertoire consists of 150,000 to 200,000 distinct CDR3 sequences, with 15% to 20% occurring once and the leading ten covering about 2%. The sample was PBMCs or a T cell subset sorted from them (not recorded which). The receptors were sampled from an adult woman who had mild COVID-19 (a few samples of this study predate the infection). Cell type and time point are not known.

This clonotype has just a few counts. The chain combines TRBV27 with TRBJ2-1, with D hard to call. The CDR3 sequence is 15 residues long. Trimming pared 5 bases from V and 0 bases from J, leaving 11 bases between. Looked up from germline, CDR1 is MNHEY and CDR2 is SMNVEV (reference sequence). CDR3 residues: CASSPSRSSYNEQFF. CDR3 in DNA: TGTGCCAGCAGTCCCAGCCGTAGCTCCTACAATGAGCAGTTCTTC.

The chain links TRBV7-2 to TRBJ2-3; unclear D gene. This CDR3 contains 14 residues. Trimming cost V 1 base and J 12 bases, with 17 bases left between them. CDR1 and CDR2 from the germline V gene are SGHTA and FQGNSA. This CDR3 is CASSLEVAARPQYF. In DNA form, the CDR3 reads TGTGCCAGCAGCTTAGAGGTGGCGGCCCGACCACAGTATTTT.

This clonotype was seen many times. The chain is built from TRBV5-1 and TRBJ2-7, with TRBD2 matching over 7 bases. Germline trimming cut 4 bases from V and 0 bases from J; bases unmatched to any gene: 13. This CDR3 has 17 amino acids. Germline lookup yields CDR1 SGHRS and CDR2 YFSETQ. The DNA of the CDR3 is TGCGCCAGCAGCCCTAAGCTTCTAGCGGACCACTCCTACGAGCAGTACTTC. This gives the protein CASSPKLLADHSYEQYF.

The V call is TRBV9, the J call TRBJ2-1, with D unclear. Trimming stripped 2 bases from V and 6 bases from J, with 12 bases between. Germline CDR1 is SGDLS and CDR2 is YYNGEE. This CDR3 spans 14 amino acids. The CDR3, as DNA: TGTGCCAGCAGCGTTGATCCGCTACCCAATGAGCAGTTCTTC. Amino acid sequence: CASSVDPLPNEQFF.

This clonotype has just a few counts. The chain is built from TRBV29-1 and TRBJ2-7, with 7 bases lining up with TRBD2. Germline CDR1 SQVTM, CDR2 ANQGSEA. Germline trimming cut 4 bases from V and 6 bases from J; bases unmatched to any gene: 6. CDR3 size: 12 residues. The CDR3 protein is CSVATSTAEQYF. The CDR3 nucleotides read TGCAGCGTTGCGACTAGCACCGCCGAGCAGTACTTC.

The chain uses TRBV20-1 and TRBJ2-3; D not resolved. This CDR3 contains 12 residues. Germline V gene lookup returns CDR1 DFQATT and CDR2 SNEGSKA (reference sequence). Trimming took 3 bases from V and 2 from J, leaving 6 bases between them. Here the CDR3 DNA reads TGCAGTGCTAGTCGGAACACAGATACGCAGTATTTT. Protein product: CSASRNTDTQYF.

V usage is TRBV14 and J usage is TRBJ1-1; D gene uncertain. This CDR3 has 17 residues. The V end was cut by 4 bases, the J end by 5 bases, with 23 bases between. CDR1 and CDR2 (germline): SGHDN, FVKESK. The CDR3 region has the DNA TGTGCCAGCAGCCCAAGATTGAGCAGCGGGATTTGGACTGAAGCTTTCTTT. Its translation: CASSPRLSSGIWTEAFF. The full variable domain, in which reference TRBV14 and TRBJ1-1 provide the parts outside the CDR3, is EAGVTQFPSHSVIEKGQTVTLRCDPISGHDNLYWYRRVMGKEIKFLLHFVKESKQDESGMPNNRFLAERTGGTYSTLKVQPAELEDSGVYFCASSPRLSSGIWTEAFFGQGTRLTVV.

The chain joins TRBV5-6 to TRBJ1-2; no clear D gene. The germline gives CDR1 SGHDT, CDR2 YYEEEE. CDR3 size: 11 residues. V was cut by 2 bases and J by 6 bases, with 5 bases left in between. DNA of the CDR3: TGTGCCAGCAGCTTCGCCCATGGCTACACCTTC. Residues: CASSFAHGYTF. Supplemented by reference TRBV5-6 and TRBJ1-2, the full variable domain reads DAGVTQSPTHLIKTRGQQVTLRCSPKSGHDTVSWYQQALGQGPQFIFQYYEEEERQRGNFPDRFSGHQFPNYSSELNVNALLLGDSALYLCASSFAHGYTFGSGTRLTVV.

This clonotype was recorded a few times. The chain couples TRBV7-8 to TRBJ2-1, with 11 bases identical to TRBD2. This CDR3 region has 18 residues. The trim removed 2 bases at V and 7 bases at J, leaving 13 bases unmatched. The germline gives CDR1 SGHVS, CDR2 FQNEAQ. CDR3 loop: CASSLNPGGLAAGNEQFF. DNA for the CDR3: TGTGCCAGCAGCTTAAACCCGGGGGGACTAGCGGCCGGTAATGAGCAGTTCTTC.

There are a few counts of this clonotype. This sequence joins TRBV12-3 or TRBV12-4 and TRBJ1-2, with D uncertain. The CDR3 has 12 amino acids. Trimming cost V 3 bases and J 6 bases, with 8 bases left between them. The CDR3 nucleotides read TGTGCCAGCAGTTTGGGCCTTGATGGCTACACCTTC. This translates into CASSLGLDGYTF.

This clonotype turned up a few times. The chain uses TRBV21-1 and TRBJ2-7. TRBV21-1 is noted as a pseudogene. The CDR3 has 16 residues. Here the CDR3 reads CASSNAVWAPVYEQYF. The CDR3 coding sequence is TGTGCCAGCAGCAACGCCGTGTGGGCTCCAGTCTACGAGCAGTACTTC.

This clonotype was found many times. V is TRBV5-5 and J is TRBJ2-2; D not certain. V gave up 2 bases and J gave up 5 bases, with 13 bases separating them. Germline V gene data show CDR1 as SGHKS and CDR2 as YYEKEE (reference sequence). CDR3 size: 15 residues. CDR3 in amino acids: CASSFLIGRTGELFF. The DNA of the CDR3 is TGTGCCAGCAGCTTTTTGATTGGACGAACCGGGGAGCTGTTTTTT.

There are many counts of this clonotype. CDR3 in DNA: TGTGCCAGCAGCTTGGTAGCTAGCGGTAACACCGGGGAGCTGTTTTTT. This translates into CASSLVASGNTGELFF. The chain has TRBV5-6 and TRBJ2-2; 7 nucleotides line up with TRBD2. The J segment lost 2 bases and the V segment lost 0 bases, leaving 4 bases of the junction unmatched. The CDR3 has 16 residues. Per germline, CDR1 SGHDT and CDR2 YYEEEE.

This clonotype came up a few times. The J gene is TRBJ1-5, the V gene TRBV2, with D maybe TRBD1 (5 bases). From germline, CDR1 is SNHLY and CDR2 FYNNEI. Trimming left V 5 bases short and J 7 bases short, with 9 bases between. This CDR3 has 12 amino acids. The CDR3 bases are TGTGCCAGCAGTTCAGGGACGCAGCCCCAGCATTTT. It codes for CASSSGTQPQHF.

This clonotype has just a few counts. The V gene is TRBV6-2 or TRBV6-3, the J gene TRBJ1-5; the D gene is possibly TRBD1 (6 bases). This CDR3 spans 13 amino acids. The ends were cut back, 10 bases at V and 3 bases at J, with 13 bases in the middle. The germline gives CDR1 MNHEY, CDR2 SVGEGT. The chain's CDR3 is CAISDRINQPQHF. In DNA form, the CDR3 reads TGTGCCATCTCCGACAGGATCAATCAGCCCCAGCATTTT.

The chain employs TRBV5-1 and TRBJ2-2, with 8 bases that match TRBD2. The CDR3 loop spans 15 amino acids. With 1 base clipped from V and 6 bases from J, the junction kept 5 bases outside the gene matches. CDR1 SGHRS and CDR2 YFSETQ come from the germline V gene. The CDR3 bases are TGCGCCAGCAGCTTGCCCGGGGGGGCCGCCGGGGAGCTGTTTTTT. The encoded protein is CASSLPGGAAGELFF.

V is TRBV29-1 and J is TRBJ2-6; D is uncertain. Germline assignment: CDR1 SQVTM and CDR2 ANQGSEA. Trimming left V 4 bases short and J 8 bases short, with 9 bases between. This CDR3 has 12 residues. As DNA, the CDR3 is TGCAGCGTTGGGATTGCGTCCAACGTCCTGACTTTC. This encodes CSVGIASNVLTF.

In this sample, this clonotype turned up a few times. The CDR3 DNA reads as TGTGCCAGCAGGACCGTCGGGCCCCGAAATGAGCAGTTCTTC. This sequence encodes CASRTVGPRNEQFF. This chain links TRBV6-1 with TRBJ2-1; D uncertain. V was clipped by 6 bases and J by 7 bases, with 16 bases between them. The CDR3 length is 14 residues. The germline gives CDR1 MNHNS, CDR2 SASEGT.

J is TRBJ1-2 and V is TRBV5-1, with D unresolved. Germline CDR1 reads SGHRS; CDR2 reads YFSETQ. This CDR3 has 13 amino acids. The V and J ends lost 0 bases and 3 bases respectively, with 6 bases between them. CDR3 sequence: CASSLAHDYGYTF. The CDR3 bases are TGCGCCAGCAGCTTGGCCCATGACTATGGCTACACCTTC.

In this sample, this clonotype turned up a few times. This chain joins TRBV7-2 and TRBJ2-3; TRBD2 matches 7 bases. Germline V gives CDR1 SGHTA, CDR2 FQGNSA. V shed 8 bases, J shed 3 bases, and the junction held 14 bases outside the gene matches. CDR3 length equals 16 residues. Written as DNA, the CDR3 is TGTGCCAGCGTCTGGGGAAGCGGGATAGGAACAGATACGCAGTATTTT. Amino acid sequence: CASVWGSGIGTDTQYF.

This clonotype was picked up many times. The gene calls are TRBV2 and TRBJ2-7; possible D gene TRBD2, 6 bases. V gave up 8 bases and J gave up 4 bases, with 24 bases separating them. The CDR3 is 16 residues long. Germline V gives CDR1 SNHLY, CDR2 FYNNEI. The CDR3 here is CASEYFPQGLTYEQYF. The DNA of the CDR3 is TGTGCCAGCGAGTACTTCCCCCAGGGACTCACGTACGAGCAGTACTTC.

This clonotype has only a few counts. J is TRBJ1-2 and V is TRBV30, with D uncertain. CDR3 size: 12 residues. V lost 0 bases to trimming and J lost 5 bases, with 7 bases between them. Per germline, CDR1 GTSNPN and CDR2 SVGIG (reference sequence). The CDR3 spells CAWSVTLYGYTF. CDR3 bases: TGTGCCTGGAGTGTGACATTGTATGGCTACACCTTC.

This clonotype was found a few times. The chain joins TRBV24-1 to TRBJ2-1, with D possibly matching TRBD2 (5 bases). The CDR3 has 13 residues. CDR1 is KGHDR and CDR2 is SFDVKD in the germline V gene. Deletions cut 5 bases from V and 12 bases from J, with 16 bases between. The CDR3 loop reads CATSGFLAEGQFF. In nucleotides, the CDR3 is TGTGCCACCAGTGGTTTCTTAGCTGAGGGGCAGTTCTTC.

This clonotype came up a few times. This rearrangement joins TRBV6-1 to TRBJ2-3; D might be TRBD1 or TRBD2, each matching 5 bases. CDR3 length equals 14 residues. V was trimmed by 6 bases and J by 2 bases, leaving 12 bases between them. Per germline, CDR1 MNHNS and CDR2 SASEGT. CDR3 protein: CASSPGRYTDTQYF. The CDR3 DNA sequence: TGTGCCAGCAGCCCGGGACGGTACACAGATACGCAGTATTTT.

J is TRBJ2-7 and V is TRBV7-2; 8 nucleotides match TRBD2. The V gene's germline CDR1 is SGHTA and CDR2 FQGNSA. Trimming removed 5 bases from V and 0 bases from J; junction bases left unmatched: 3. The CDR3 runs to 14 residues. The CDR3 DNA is TGTGCCAGCAGCCCTAGCGGGCTCTCCTACGAGCAGTACTTC. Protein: CASSPSGLSYEQYF.

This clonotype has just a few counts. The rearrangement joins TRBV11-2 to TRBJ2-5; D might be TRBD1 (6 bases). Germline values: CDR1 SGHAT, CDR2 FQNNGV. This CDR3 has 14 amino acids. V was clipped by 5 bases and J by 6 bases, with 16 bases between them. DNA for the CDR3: TGTGCCAGCAGCCTTACTGACAGGCACCAGACCCAGTACTTC. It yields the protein CASSLTDRHQTQYF.

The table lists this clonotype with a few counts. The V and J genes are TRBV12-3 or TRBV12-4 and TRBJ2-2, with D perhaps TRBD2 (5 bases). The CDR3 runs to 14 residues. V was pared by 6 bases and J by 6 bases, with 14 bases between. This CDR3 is CASRDTRDPGELFF. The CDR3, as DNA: TGTGCCAGCAGAGATACTAGAGATCCCGGGGAGCTGTTTTTT.

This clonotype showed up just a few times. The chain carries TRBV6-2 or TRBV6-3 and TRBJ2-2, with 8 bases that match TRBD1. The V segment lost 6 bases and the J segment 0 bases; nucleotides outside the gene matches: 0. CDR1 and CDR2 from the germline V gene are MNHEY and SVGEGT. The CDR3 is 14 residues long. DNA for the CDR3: TGTGCCAGCAGACAGGGGGCGAACACCGGGGAGCTGTTTTTT. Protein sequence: CASRQGANTGELFF.

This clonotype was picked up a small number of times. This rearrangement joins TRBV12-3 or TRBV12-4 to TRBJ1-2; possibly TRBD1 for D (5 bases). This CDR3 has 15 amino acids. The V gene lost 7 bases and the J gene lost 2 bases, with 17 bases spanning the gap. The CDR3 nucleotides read TGTGCCAGCACCAAAAGACAGCCTGGGAACTATGGCTACACCTTC. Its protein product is CASTKRQPGNYGYTF.